Listed below are T cell receptor beta chains from one sample, sequenced in a study of regulatory T cells in long-lasting Graves disease. TCRdb reanalysed the multiplex PCR reads using MiXCR and keeps one entry per CDR3 protein. The sample holds around 230,000 distinct CDR3 sequences, 18% seen once. The sample in question was peripheral blood mononuclear cells (PBMCs), obtained at new diagnosis, from a patient treated with antithyroid drugs. All receptors come from a female donor with Graves disease. CDR3s include the opening cysteine and the closing phenylalanine or tryptophan. D genes are given only for firm matches. Expanded clones are given a class, and other clones once, few, many or no size at all.

j_call clone_size v_call d_call cdr3_nt cdr3_aa
TRBJ2-6 many TRBV11-3 TRBD2 TGTGCCAGCAGCTTGGGGACTAGCTCCTTCTCTGGGGCCAACGTCCTGACTTTC CASSLGTSSFSGANVLTF
TRBJ2-1 - TRBV20-1 - TGCAGTGCTAGAGATCCCGGAGGGGGCTCCTACAATGAGCAGTTCTTC CSARDPGGGSYNEQFF
TRBJ1-2 many TRBV6-1 - TGTGCCAGCAGCTCCGACCAGAACTATGGCTACACCTTC CASSSDQNYGYTF
TRBJ2-5 many TRBV19 - TGTGCCAGTAGTATCCCCGACGGTGGGGAGACCCAGTACTTC CASSIPDGGETQYF
TRBJ2-3 many TRBV29-1 TRBD2 TGCAGCGTTGGGACTAGCGGAGGCACAGATACGCAGTATTTT CSVGTSGGTDTQYF
TRBJ2-3 many TRBV20-1 - TGCAGTGCTAGGGGGGTGGGAACCTTTGGCACAGATACGCAGTATTTT CSARGVGTFGTDTQYF
TRBJ2-7 many TRBV7-2 TRBD2 TGTGCCAGCAGCGACACCGGGACTAGCGGCTACGAGCAGTACTTC CASSDTGTSGYEQYF
TRBJ1-3 many TRBV12-3/TRBV12-4 - TGTGCCAGCAGTGAACACGGGGATTCGGAAGGAAACACCATATATTTT CASSEHGDSEGNTIYF
TRBJ2-7 few TRBV2 - TGTGCCAGCAGTGCGGACAGCTTCTACGAGCAGTACTTC CASSADSFYEQYF
TRBJ2-5 - TRBV5-1 TRBD1 TGTGCCAGCAGCTTGACTCCCACAGGGGTCGGGGAGACCCAGTACTTC CASSLTPTGVGETQYF
TRBJ2-2 many TRBV6-5 - TGTGCCAGCAGTTATTGGGGCTTGACCGGGGAGCTGTTTTTT CASSYWGLTGELFF
TRBJ2-7 - TRBV11-2 TRBD2 TGTGCCAGCAGCTGGAGCGGGAGGGCCGGGTACGAGCAGTACTTC CASSWSGRAGYEQYF
TRBJ1-2 many TRBV12-3/TRBV12-4 TRBD1 TGTGCCAGCAGAGGGACAGGGGAACACTATGGCTACACCTTC CASRGTGEHYGYTF
TRBJ2-3 - TRBV7-2 - TGTGTCAGCACCCGATTTAGCACAGATACGCAGTATTTT CVSTRFSTDTQYF
TRBJ1-1 many TRBV29-1 TRBD1 TGCAGCGGAGGGGACAGCTATGAAGCTTTCTTT CSGGDSYEAFF
TRBJ1-4 many TRBV24-1 - TGTGCCACCAGTGAACACGGCGAGGAAAAACTGTTTTTT CATSEHGEEKLFF
TRBJ1-5 many TRBV20-1 - TGCAGTGCTGTTCTACAGGACGGCCAGCCCCAGCATTTT CSAVLQDGQPQHF
TRBJ2-7 many TRBV6-5 - TGTGCCAGCAGTTACTCGAAAGGACAAGCCTTTTCCTACGAGCAGTACTTC CASSYSKGQAFSYEQYF
TRBJ2-4 few TRBV2 - TGTGCCAGCAGTGAAGCGTGGACACCACTGAGAGCCAAAAACATTCAGTACTTC CASSEAWTPLRAKNIQYF
TRBJ2-1 many TRBV18 - TGTGCCAGCTCACCACCGGAGGGGGCGGGCTACAATGAGCAGTTCTTC CASSPPEGAGYNEQFF
TRBJ2-5 many TRBV19 - TGTGCCAGTGGCGACCGACAACTATTGACCCAGTACTTC CASGDRQLLTQYF
TRBJ2-1 - TRBV2 - TGTGCCAGCAGTAGGGTGTCCTCCTACAATGAGCAGTTCTTC CASSRVSSYNEQFF
TRBJ2-1 many TRBV7-2 - TGTGCCAGCAGCTTAGGTGGAGCGGGACATTACAATGAGCAGTTCTTC CASSLGGAGHYNEQFF
TRBJ1-2 many TRBV11-2 - TGTGCCAGCAGCTTAGTCGGTTTCTATGGCTACACCTTC CASSLVGFYGYTF
TRBJ2-5 - TRBV28 - TGTGCCAGCAGTTTACCAGCAGAGACCCAGTACTTC CASSLPAETQYF
TRBJ1-4 - TRBV5-4 TRBD1 TGTGCCAGCAGCACCGGGACAGGGGACTTTAATGAAAAACTGTTTTTT CASSTGTGDFNEKLFF
TRBJ2-4 many TRBV28 - TGTGCCAGCAGTTTAGGGCAGGCGAGAAACATTCAGTACTTC CASSLGQARNIQYF
TRBJ2-2 many TRBV2 - TGTGCCAGCACCCGAGACAGGACCGGGGAGCTGTTTTTT CASTRDRTGELFF
TRBJ2-3 many TRBV2 - TGTGCCAGCAGTCGTCGGGCAGGGGCGGCAGATACGCAGTATTTT CASSRRAGAADTQYF
TRBJ2-2 many TRBV14 TRBD2 TGTGCCAGCTCTCCTTTGACTAGCGGAACCGGGGAGCTGTTTTTT CASSPLTSGTGELFF
TRBJ2-7 many TRBV25-1 - TGTGCCAGCAGTGAGGTGGGTGCCTCCTACGAGCAGTACTTC CASSEVGASYEQYF
TRBJ2-2 many TRBV13 TRBD2 TGTGCCAGCAGCCGCTGGACTAGTGGGTCCACCGGGGAGCTGTTTTTT CASSRWTSGSTGELFF
TRBJ2-1 many TRBV12-3/TRBV12-4 TRBD2 TGTGCCAGCAACGAGGCGACTAGCGGGAGAAATGAGCAGTTCTTC CASNEATSGRNEQFF
TRBJ1-1 - TRBV29-1 - TGCGGCGTTGAATCACAGTTGAACACTGAAGCTTTCTTT CGVESQLNTEAFF
TRBJ2-1 once TRBV7-9 TRBD2 TGTGCCAGCAGCCCCGGGACGGGACTAGCGGGACCGAGGAGGTACAATGAGCAGTTCTTC CASSPGTGLAGPRRYNEQFF
TRBJ1-5 many TRBV3-1 - TGTGCCAGCAGCCAAGGAAGAAGGGAGCCCCAGCATTTT CASSQGRREPQHF
TRBJ2-7 many TRBV3-1 TRBD1 TGTGCCAGCAGCCCTGGACAGGGGGGCGAGCAGTACTTC CASSPGQGGEQYF
TRBJ1-1 many TRBV18 - TGTGCCAGCTCGCCTCGTCCCCCAGATATGAACACTGAAGCTTTCTTT CASSPRPPDMNTEAFF
TRBJ2-7 once TRBV6-1 - TGTGCCAGCAGTACCCAAGAGGGCTGGCCCTACGAGCAGTACTTC CASSTQEGWPYEQYF
TRBJ2-1 many TRBV28 TRBD2 TGTGCCAGCAGTTTAATACTAGCGGGAGGAGGTGAGCAGTTCTTC CASSLILAGGGEQFF
TRBJ1-1 many TRBV29-1 - TGCAGCGTTGAAGGTGCGTGGGGGACTGAAGCTTTCTTT CSVEGAWGTEAFF
TRBJ2-3 - TRBV12-3/TRBV12-4 - TGTGCCAGCAGTTTATCCAGGGGTGAAGATACGCAGTATTTT CASSLSRGEDTQYF
TRBJ2-1 - TRBV11-1 TRBD2 TGTGCCAGCAGCGCGCGGACTAGCGGGAGGCCTGAGGTAATAGATGAGCAGTTCTTC CASSARTSGRPEVIDEQFF
TRBJ2-1 few TRBV7-2 - TGTGCCAGCAGCTTAGCGCGGAGGGGGTACAATGAGCAGTTCTTC CASSLARRGYNEQFF
TRBJ1-5 many TRBV12-3/TRBV12-4 - TGTGCCAGCAGTCGAGACAAACATCAGCCCCAGCATTTT CASSRDKHQPQHF
TRBJ2-3 many TRBV20-1 - TGCAGTGCTAGAGATTACCAGGACGTCAGCACAGATACGCAGTATTTT CSARDYQDVSTDTQYF
TRBJ2-3 few TRBV10-3 - TGTGCCATCAGGGGGGGCAGTAACACAGATACGCAGTATTTT CAIRGGSNTDTQYF
TRBJ2-1 many TRBV5-1 TRBD1 TGCGCCAGCAGCTTGGAGGGACAGGGCTACAATGAGCAGTTCTTC CASSLEGQGYNEQFF
TRBJ2-2 many TRBV27 - TGTGCCAGCAGTTTAGGGGGGCAGGCCGGGGAGCTGTTTTTT CASSLGGQAGELFF
TRBJ2-7 many TRBV19 - TGTGCCAGTAGTATATCGGTAGGAGCGATTTCCGAGCAGTACTTC CASSISVGAISEQYF
TRBJ2-1 many TRBV20-1 TRBD2 TGCAGTGCTAGAGGGACTAGCGGGAGGGCGAGTGAGCAGTTCTTC CSARGTSGRASEQFF
TRBJ2-7 - TRBV18 - TGTGCCAGCTCGCGGGGCACAGGCGTCTCCTACGAGCAGTACTTC CASSRGTGVSYEQYF
TRBJ2-2 - TRBV24-1 TRBD2 TGTGCCACCAGTGATGCGACTAGCGGGAGGGCCCTCACCGGGGAGCTGTTTTTT CATSDATSGRALTGELFF